This TCR beta chain was captured in a study of CD8 T cells in ankylosing spondylitis. The V end was cut by 3 bases, the J end by 0 bases, with 9 bases between. The CDR3 is made up of 15 amino acids. Germline V gene lookup returns CDR1 DFQATT and CDR2 SNEGSKA (reference sequence). TCR beta libraries were made by quantitative 5'-RACE with molecular barcodes. Via MiXCR, TCRdb re-called the 5' RACE reads, giving one row per CDR3 protein. The sample yields 450,000 to 550,000 distinct CDR3 sequences, roughly 5.3% seen once. This clonotype was recorded many times. No antigen is known for it. Study-wide results and caveats: Before this, some motif variants had been reported in reactive arthritis synovial fluid and blood. Ankylosing spondylitis blood seemed to carry a telltale TCR beta motif made of fewer than 10 highly homologous variants. The study looked at matched synovial fluid samples from ankylosing spondylitis patients. Disease-linked clones were reported to be significantly enriched there. Clones linked with disease were CD8+ and fairly uncommon in the peripheral blood.

The specimen was blood, either unsorted or a sorted T cell fraction (not recorded which). The chain has TRBV20-1 and TRBJ1-6; D remains unclear. The TCR was taken from a male donor with ankylosing spondylitis. The CDR3 loop is CSASDGSSYNSPLHF. CDR3 DNA: TGCAGTGCTAGCGATGGGAGCTCCTATAATTCACCCCTCCACTTT.